These T cell receptor beta chains were read from a single sample in a study of blood T cell repertoires in COVID-19. Assay used: immunoSEQ multiplex PCR; TCRdb lists only in-frame clones, some missing. The sample holds about 260,000 clones, about 87% seen once. Source material: peripheral blood. These receptors originate from a woman aged 40-49 years who had recovered from COVID-19. The CDR3 runs from the conserved cysteine through the conserved F or W. A D gene is named only where the DNA matches it firmly. Rows may omit the clone size; those that give it use once, few, many or a size class.

14,few,TRBV18,NA,TRBJ1-4,TGTGCCAGCTCACCAATGTACGTTAGTGAAAAACTGTTTTTT,CASSPMYVSEKLFF
14,NA,TRBV27,TRBD2,TRBJ2-1,TGTGCCAGCAGTTTGACTAGCGGCTACAATGAGCAGTTCTTC,CASSLTSGYNEQFF
15,once,TRBV5-1,NA,TRBJ1-2,TGCGCCAGCAGCTTTTTCAGGGGCGTGCACCATGGCTACACCTTC,CASSFFRGVHHGYTF
15,NA,TRBV5-1,TRBD2,TRBJ2-5,TGCGCCAGCTCCCGAGGGACTAGCGGGGAAGAGACCCAGTACTTC,CASSRGTSGEETQYF
11,NA,TRBV18,NA,TRBJ1-2,TGTGCCAGCTCACCCGGCTATGGCTACACCTTC,CASSPGYGYTF
17,NA,TRBV5-6,TRBD1,TRBJ1-1,TGTGCCAGCAGCTCGGACAAAGCCGGGACAGGGAGAAAAGAAGCTTTCTTT,CASSSDKAGTGRKEAFF
14,NA,TRBV10-1,NA,TRBJ2-4,TGCGCCAGCAGTGAGTCTGCCGAGGGAAACATCCAGTACTTC,CASSESAEGNIQYF
14,NA,TRBV24-1,TRBD2,TRBJ2-3,TGTGCCACCTCAGCGACGGGAGGGCCAGATACGCAGTATTTT,CATSATGGPDTQYF
14,NA,TRBV6-1,TRBD1,TRBJ2-3,TGTGCCAGCAGTGAGGACAGGGTTATTGATACGCAGTATTTT,CASSEDRVIDTQYF
13,NA,TRBV6-5,NA,TRBJ1-1,TGTGCCAGCAACCGACGGGAGAACACTGAAGCTTTCTTT,CASNRRENTEAFF
13,NA,TRBV12-3/TRBV12-4,NA,TRBJ1-2,TGTGCCAGCAGTCAGACCTACAGGGATGGCTACACCTTC,CASSQTYRDGYTF
15,NA,TRBV7-9,NA,TRBJ1-2,TGTGCCAGCAGCTTCCCCAGGGCAGCTAACTATGGCTACACCTTC,CASSFPRAANYGYTF
14,NA,TRBV7-2,TRBD1,TRBJ2-7,TGTGCCAGCAGCTTGGGGACAGTCTCCTACGAGCAGTACTTC,CASSLGTVSYEQYF
15,NA,TRBV19,TRBD1,TRBJ1-5,TGTGCCAGTAGTACTTTTACAGGGGACAATCAGCCCCAGCATTTT,CASSTFTGDNQPQHF
13,NA,TRBV6-5,NA,TRBJ1-2,TGTGCCAGCAGTAACGGGACTCCGGGCGGCTACACCTTC,CASSNGTPGGYTF
16,NA,TRBV4-3,TRBD1,TRBJ2-2,TGCGCCAGCAGCCAAGATGGGACAGCTTTCACCGGGGAGCTGTTTTTT,CASSQDGTAFTGELFF
18,NA,TRBV23-1,NA,TRBJ2-6,TGCGCCAGCAGTCAATCGAAAACAATTTCTGCTGGGGCCAACGTCCTGACTTTC,CASSQSKTISAGANVLTF
15,NA,TRBV4-1,NA,TRBJ1-2,TGCGCCAGCAGCCAAGGTTTGTACGACATTTTGAGCTACACCTTC,CASSQGLYDILSYTF
15,NA,TRBV29-1,TRBD1,TRBJ2-4,TGCAGCGTTGCGGGACAGGTCCTAGCCAAAAACATTCAGTACTTC,CSVAGQVLAKNIQYF
14,NA,TRBV7-3,TRBD1,TRBJ1-1,TGTGCCAGCAGCAGGACAGGGGCCAGTACTGAAGCTTTCTTT,CASSRTGASTEAFF
14,NA,TRBV7-2,NA,TRBJ1-2,TGTGCCAGCAGCTTAATTTCCGGGTCCTATGGCTACACCTTC,CASSLISGSYGYTF
15,NA,TRBV6-5,NA,TRBJ1-1,TGTGCCAGCAGTTACTCGGGGCAGTGGAACACTGAAGCTTTCTTT,CASSYSGQWNTEAFF
13,NA,TRBV2,NA,TRBJ1-5,TGTGCCATCACCCGGGAGCACAATCAGCCCCAGCATTTT,CAITREHNQPQHF
15,NA,TRBV29-1,TRBD1,TRBJ1-2,TGCAGCGTTGCCGGGACAGGGGGTTCTAACTATGGCTACACCTTC,CSVAGTGGSNYGYTF
14,NA,TRBV5-1,NA,TRBJ2-5,TGCGCCAGCAGCTTGGGCGCGGCAGTTGAGACCCAGTACTTC,CASSLGAAVETQYF
15,once,TRBV11-2,TRBD1,TRBJ1-2,TGTGCCAGCAGCCAAGAAATCGGACAGGGGGTCGGCTACACCTTC,CASSQEIGQGVGYTF
15,NA,TRBV5-1,TRBD2,TRBJ2-7,TGCGCCAGCAGCCCGGTGATAGCGGGCTCCTACGAGCAGTACTTC,CASSPVIAGSYEQYF
15,NA,TRBV13,TRBD1,TRBJ2-7,TGTGCCAGCAGCTTCCGGGACAGGGGCCCCTACGAGCAGTACTTC,CASSFRDRGPYEQYF
14,NA,TRBV6-5,NA,TRBJ1-3,TGTGCCAGTACCACAGGGCGCTCTGGAAACACCATATATTTT,CASTTGRSGNTIYF
13,once,TRBV24-1,NA,TRBJ2-3,TGTGCCACCAGTGGAGGGTCCACAGATACGCAGTATTTT,CATSGGSTDTQYF
11,NA,TRBV30,TRBD1,TRBJ1-2,TGTGCCTGGGGACAGGGGGGTGGCTACACCTTC,CAWGQGGGYTF
11,NA,TRBV30,NA,TRBJ2-7,TGTGCCGGCGCCGAGGGCTACGAGCAGTACTTC,CAGAEGYEQYF
14,NA,TRBV3-1/TRBV3-2,NA,TRBJ1-1,TGTGCCAGCAGCCAAGTGCAGGGGCACACTGAAGCTTTCTTT,CASSQVQGHTEAFF
13,NA,TRBV19,NA,TRBJ2-7,TGTGCCAGTAGTACCGACAGTACCTACGAGCAGTACTTC,CASSTDSTYEQYF
15,NA,TRBV19,TRBD1,TRBJ2-1,TGTGCCAGTAAGAGTAGGGACAGGACGAACAATGAGCAGTTCTTC,CASKSRDRTNNEQFF
18,NA,TRBV19,TRBD1,TRBJ1-4,TGTGCCAGTAGTATAGGGCTCTGGGGGACAGGCCCAAGGGAAAAACTGTTTTTT,CASSIGLWGTGPREKLFF
15,NA,TRBV27,NA,TRBJ2-7,TGTGCCAGCAAACCGGCTGCCGGGACACACTACGAGCAGTACTTC,CASKPAAGTHYEQYF
13,NA,TRBV15,NA,TRBJ2-7,TGTGCCACCAGCAGACAGGTTTCGTCCCTCGAGTACTTC,CATSRQVSSLEYF
12,NA,TRBV14,NA,TRBJ2-7,TGTGCCAGCAGCCAAGACGTGTACGAGCAGTACTTC,CASSQDVYEQYF
14,NA,TRBV27,TRBD2,TRBJ2-2,TGTGCCAGCAGTCTTGTAGCGGGGGGAATCGAGCTGTTTTTT,CASSLVAGGIELFF
13,NA,TRBV5-4,NA,TRBJ2-7,TGTGCCAGCAGCACCCCCCAGGTTTACGAGCAGTACTTC,CASSTPQVYEQYF
14,NA,TRBV7-8,TRBD1,TRBJ1-3,TGTGCCAGCAGCTTTCAGACAGGGAAGGACACCATATATTTT,CASSFQTGKDTIYF
13,NA,TRBV5-1,NA,TRBJ1-6,TGCGCCAGCAGCCCTGAGACAGCTTCACCCCTCCACTTT,CASSPETASPLHF
15,NA,TRBV5-1,NA,TRBJ1-6,TGCGCCAGCAGCCCGGACAGCCATACCAATTCACCCCTCCACTTT,CASSPDSHTNSPLHF
13,NA,TRBV6-6,TRBD1,TRBJ1-2,TGTGCCAGCAGTTACGACAGGGAGAGTGGCTACACCTTC,CASSYDRESGYTF
14,NA,TRBV6-5,TRBD1,TRBJ2-4,TGTGCCAGCAGTCAACGACAGGGGGCCAACATTCAGTACTTC,CASSQRQGANIQYF